These 19 T cell receptor beta chains share one sample of origin, sequenced in a study of identifying expanded T cells in peripheral blood (dated by TCRdb to between 2019 and 2020). The method behind the library was the immunoSEQ multiplex PCR assay. TCRdb provides this immuneACCESS table in a form limited to in-frame rearrangements. Some clones are lacking; in checked studies, under half of them reflect an unresolved V gene, and why the rest are absent is not known. The sample table lists tens of thousands of clones, 88% of them with a count of one. Around 19% of the sample comes from the top ten. Material: blood. The receptors shown here come from a person aged 18 to 70 in good health.

The CDR3 DNA is TGCAGCGTTGACATGGGCGCCGGCTACACCTTC. It specifies CSVDMGAGYTF. This chain links TRBV29-1 with TRBJ1-2; D not resolved. Trimming removed 3 bases from V and 8 bases from J, with 10 bases in between. This CDR3 comprises 11 residues. Germline V gene data show CDR1 as SQVTM and CDR2 as ANQGSEA. Filled out from reference TRBV29-1 and TRBJ1-2, the complete variable domain reads SAVISQKPSRDICQRGTSLTIQCQVDSQVTMMFWYRQQPGQSLTLIATANQGSEATYESGFVIDKFPISRPNLTFSTLTVSNMSPEDSSIYLCSVDMGAGYTFGSGTRLTVV.

The CDR3 protein is CASSPIWDSRDAETQYF. Written as DNA, the CDR3 is TGTGCCAGCAGCCCCATATGGGACTCACGAGATGCAGAGACCCAGTACTTC. The gene calls are TRBV13 and TRBJ2-5, with D maybe TRBD2 (6 bases). Trimming left V 5 bases short and J 4 bases short, with 23 bases between. The CDR3 is 17 residues long. The V gene's germline CDR1 is PRHDT and CDR2 FYEKMQ (reference sequence).

The V and J genes are TRBV19 and TRBJ1-2; D not certain. The V and J ends lost 5 bases and 4 bases respectively, with 8 bases between them. The germline gives CDR1 LNHDA, CDR2 SQIVND (reference sequence). The CDR3 consists of 12 residues. The CDR3 protein is CASSVGAYGYTF. CDR3 sequence (DNA): TGTGCCAGTAGTGTGGGAGCCTATGGCTACACCTTC.

This rearrangement joins TRBV27 to TRBJ2-3; perhaps TRBD2 as D (5 bases). The CDR3 runs to 15 residues. Germline V gene data show CDR1 as MNHEY and CDR2 as SMNVEV (reference sequence). V dropped 0 bases and J dropped 6 bases, with 13 bases sitting between them. This CDR3 is CASSLSRRRRDTQYF. The CDR3 region has the DNA TGTGCCAGCAGTTTATCTCGCCGGAGGCGTGATACGCAGTATTTT.

The chain has TRBV7-2 and TRBJ1-1; D unclear. Germline CDR1 SGHTA, CDR2 FQGNSA. The CDR3 runs to 14 residues. Trimming stripped 1 base from V and 0 bases from J, with 6 bases between. The CDR3 spells CASSLEFLNTEAFF. The CDR3 DNA is TGTGCCAGCAGCTTAGAGTTTCTGAACACTGAAGCTTTCTTT.

The chain is built from TRBV7-9 and TRBJ2-3; D possibly matches TRBD1 or TRBD2 (5 bases each). This CDR3 is 17 amino acids long. With 5 bases removed from V and 4 bases from J, the gap between germline ends came to 22 bases. Germline V gene data show CDR1 as SEHNR and CDR2 as FQNEAQ (reference sequence). CDR3: CASSARDGKQVPDTQYF. In DNA, the CDR3 is TGTGCCAGCAGCGCCCGGGACGGTAAACAGGTGCCAGATACGCAGTATTTT.

This chain connects TRBV7-2 to TRBJ1-5; D is perhaps TRBD1 (5 bases). This CDR3 is built from 15 residues. The V gene's germline CDR1 is SGHTA and CDR2 FQGNSA. The V end was cut by 1 base, the J end by 6 bases, with 13 bases between. The CDR3 bases are TGTGCCAGCAGCTTAGGGCAGGGCCGGGGTCAGCCCCAGCATTTT. Amino acid sequence: CASSLGQGRGQPQHF.

This clone appeared a single time. This chain links TRBV29-1 with TRBJ1-2; maybe TRBD1 (5 bases). The V and J ends lost 6 bases and 4 bases respectively, with 15 bases between them. CDR1 and CDR2 from the germline V gene are SQVTM and ANQGSEA. This CDR3 is 13 amino acids long. CDR3 amino acids: CSVPGPGLYGYTF. DNA for the CDR3: TGCAGCGTGCCGGGACCGGGGCTCTATGGCTACACCTTC.

This clone was seen only once. V usage is TRBV7-9 and J usage is TRBJ1-2, with TRBD1 matching over 7 bases. Germline CDR1 reads SEHNR; CDR2 reads FQNEAQ (reference sequence). V gave up 5 bases and J gave up 3 bases; unmatched junction bases: 18. This CDR3 is built from 18 residues. CDR3 nucleotides: TGTGCCAGCAGCCACCAGACAGGGAGGGGGCGGAATGACTATGGCTACACCTTC. It is translated as CASSHQTGRGRNDYGYTF.

The genes are TRBV2 and TRBJ2-2; the match to TRBD2 covers 7 bases. Germline V lookup: CDR1 SNHLY, CDR2 FYNNEI. Trimming took 5 bases from V and 5 from J; bases not matched to a gene: 5. This CDR3 is built from 14 residues. In nucleotides, the CDR3 is TGTGCCAGCAGTTCGATGGGGGGGACCGGGGAGCTGTTTTTT. Its protein is CASSSMGGTGELFF.

This clone came up a few times. The chain employs TRBV18 and TRBJ2-5; no clear D gene. The CDR3 consists of 16 residues. CDR1 and CDR2 from the germline V gene are KGHSH and LQKENI. V lost 3 bases and J 3 bases, leaving 17 bases between the germline ends. CDR3 region: CASSPGISSSKETQYF. Here the CDR3 DNA reads TGTGCCAGCTCACCGGGGATTTCCTCCTCTAAAGAGACCCAGTACTTC.

The gene calls are TRBV6-5 and TRBJ2-7; D is unresolved. The CDR3 runs 14 residues. The V and J ends lost 2 bases and 0 bases respectively, with 8 bases between them. CDR1 is MNHEY and CDR2 is SVGAGI in the germline V gene. The CDR3 protein is CASSYEPSSYEQYF. The CDR3, as DNA: TGTGCCAGCAGTTACGAACCTAGCTCCTACGAGCAGTACTTC.

V gene TRBV29-1 combines with J gene TRBJ2-6, with D unclear. CDR3 size: 14 residues. Germline CDR1 SQVTM, CDR2 ANQGSEA. Trimming left V 6 bases short and J 4 bases short, with 13 bases between. CDR3 nucleotides: TGCAGCGTCCTACCGGGCTCCGGGGCCAACGTCCTGACTTTC. This codes for CSVLPGSGANVLTF.

V and J are TRBV9 and TRBJ2-7, with D uncertain. V lost 2 bases and J 2 bases, leaving 14 bases between the germline ends. The CDR3 sequence is 15 residues long. CDR1 is SGDLS and CDR2 is YYNGEE in the germline V gene. This chain's CDR3 is CASSVGKLGTYEQYF. The CDR3 DNA reads as TGTGCCAGCAGCGTGGGGAAATTAGGGACCTACGAGCAGTACTTC.

The V call is TRBV28, the J call TRBJ2-7, with 9 bases lining up with TRBD1. Germline CDR1 is MDHEN and CDR2 is SYDVKM. Trimming cost V 2 bases and J 3 bases; bases outside gene matches: 11. This CDR3 comprises 17 residues. This CDR3 reads CASSLRDRVNLGYEQYF. The CDR3 coding sequence is TGTGCCAGCAGTTTACGGGACAGGGTAAATCTGGGCTACGAGCAGTACTTC. The variable domain in full, completed from reference TRBV28 and TRBJ2-7, reads DVKVTQSSRYLVKRTGEKVFLECVQDMDHENMFWYRQDPGLGLRLIYFSYDVKMKEKGDIPEGYSVSREKKERFSLILESASTNQTSMYLCASSLRDRVNLGYEQYFGPGTRLTVT.

The rearrangement links TRBV14 to TRBJ1-6; no clear D. The germline V and J ends were trimmed by 0 bases and 4 bases, with 13 bases remaining between them. Germline V CDR1 and CDR2: SGHDN, FVKESK. CDR3 length: 17 amino acids. The CDR3 sequence is CASSQESGGFYNSPLHF. DNA of the CDR3: TGTGCCAGCAGCCAAGAATCAGGTGGATTTTATAATTCACCCCTCCACTTT.

Here the CDR3 DNA reads TGTGCCAGCTCACCCCTAACTAGCGGGGGGGCAGGGGAGCAGTTCTTC. Translated, it gives CASSPLTSGGAGEQFF. V and J are TRBV18 and TRBJ2-1; TRBD2 matches at 13 bases. This CDR3 region has 16 residues. Unmatched junction bases numbered 9, after V lost 3 bases and J lost 10 bases. CDR1 and CDR2 from the germline V gene are KGHSH and LQKENI.

The chain combines TRBV30 with TRBJ1-1; D call uncertain. Germline assignment: CDR1 GTSNPN and CDR2 SVGIG (reference sequence). Trimming cost V 0 bases and J 4 bases, with 9 bases left between them. This CDR3 is built from 13 residues. CDR3 in amino acids: CAWSVREATEAFF. The CDR3, as DNA: TGTGCCTGGAGTGTGAGGGAAGCCACTGAAGCTTTCTTT.

The count of this clone is one. The chain combines TRBV29-1 with TRBJ1-5, with D possibly TRBD1 on 5 matching bases. The CDR3 contains 13 residues. With 6 bases removed from V and 5 bases from J, the gap between germline ends came to 14 bases. Germline-derived CDR1 and CDR2 are SQVTM and ANQGSEA. The CDR3 here is CSVGLNQDQPQHF. DNA for the CDR3: TGCAGCGTGGGACTGAACCAGGATCAGCCCCAGCATTTT.